Following are 8 T cell receptor beta chains from one sample sequenced in a study of CD8 T cells in ankylosing spondylitis. TCRdb used MiXCR to reprocess the 5' RACE reads, holding one entry per CDR3 protein. The table has 150,000 to 200,000 distinct CDR3 sequences, around 20% seen once; the top ten hold roughly 8%. Sequenced material: blood, either unsorted or a sorted T cell fraction (not recorded which). All receptors come from a male donor with ankylosing spondylitis or in good health (not recorded which).

At least ten counts were recorded for this clonotype. The genes are TRBV3-1 and TRBJ1-4, with D tentatively TRBD1 (5 bases). In germline, CDR1 is LGHDT, CDR2 YNNKEL (reference sequence). The CDR3 runs to 14 residues. The ends were cut back, 3 bases at V and 14 bases at J, with 19 bases in the middle. The CDR3 DNA is TGTGCCAGCAGCCACACCCGGGACCCAGATCGGCTGTTTTTT. This sequence encodes CASSHTRDPDRLFF.

This clonotype showed up just a few times. The rearrangement uses TRBV4-1 and TRBJ2-6; no reliable D call. The CDR3 runs to 16 residues. Trimming removed 2 bases from V and 0 bases from J, with 8 bases in between. Germline V CDR1 and CDR2: MGHRA, YSYEKL. The CDR3 protein is CASSQTSSSGANVLTF. CDR3 DNA sequence: TGCGCCAGCAGCCAAACTTCGAGCTCTGGGGCCAACGTCCTGACTTTC.

In this sample, this clonotype turned up many times. This rearrangement joins TRBV14 to TRBJ2-2, with D unclear. V was pared by 4 bases and J by 6 bases, with 9 bases between. The CDR3 consists of 13 residues. Germline assignment: CDR1 SGHDN and CDR2 FVKESK. CDR3 sequence reads: CASSPVGSGELFF. DNA of the CDR3: TGTGCCAGCAGCCCAGTTGGTTCCGGGGAGCTGTTTTTT.

The chain employs TRBV27 and TRBJ2-7; possibly TRBD2 for D (6 bases). CDR1 is MNHEY, CDR2 SMNVEV, per germline (reference sequence). The CDR3 is 12 residues long. V was clipped by 3 bases and J by 7 bases, with 10 bases between them. As DNA, the CDR3 is TGTGCCAGCAGTTTTAGCCGGGGGGAGCAGTACTTC. It codes for CASSFSRGEQYF.

This clonotype was observed at least ten times. This chain joins TRBV20-1 and TRBJ2-7, with TRBD2 matching 8 bases. This CDR3 has 13 residues. The trim removed 3 bases at V and 6 bases at J, leaving 7 bases unmatched. Germline V gene lookup returns CDR1 DFQATT and CDR2 SNEGSKA (reference sequence). CDR3 region: CSASGTSAAEQYF. The CDR3 DNA sequence: TGCAGTGCTAGCGGGACTAGTGCCGCCGAGCAGTACTTC.

This clonotype was recorded many times. A junction boundary mismatches the germline segment, possibly from a read error. This chain's CDR3 is CASSLTETQYF. The CDR3 DNA sequence: TGTGCCAGCAGCTTGACGGAGACCCAGTACTTC. The V call is TRBV5-1, the J call TRBJ2-5, with D hard to call. Germline V gene lookup returns CDR1 SGHRS and CDR2 YFSETQ. This CDR3 contains 11 residues.

This clonotype has ten or more counts. The rearrangement links TRBV12-3 or TRBV12-4 to TRBJ2-6, with D maybe TRBD2 (6 bases). The CDR3 has 18 residues. The V and J ends lost 7 bases and 0 bases respectively, with 19 bases between them. CDR3 sequence: CASTEGLLGGSGANVLTF. The DNA for the CDR3 is TGTGCCAGCACGGAGGGACTTCTGGGGGGCTCTGGGGCCAACGTCCTGACTTTC.

This clonotype has only a few counts. The gene calls are TRBV5-4 and TRBJ2-2; 8 nucleotides align to TRBD1. J gave up 2 bases and V 5 bases, and 5 bases lay outside the gene matches. CDR3 length: 15 amino acids. Looked up from germline, CDR1 is SGHNT and CDR2 is YYREEE (reference sequence). The CDR3, as DNA: TGTGCCAGCAGACGGGACAGGCTAAACACCGGGGAGCTGTTTTTT. Amino acid sequence: CASRRDRLNTGELFF.